One TCR beta chain is described in this entry. What it binds is unknown. This record belongs to a study of T cell repertoires in cytomegalovirus infection. Germline CDR1 is SGHAT and CDR2 is FQNNGV. V was pared by 3 bases and J by 4 bases, with 9 bases between. The CDR3 length is 13 residues. One entry per CDR3 protein results from TCRdb running MiXCR on the reads. This sample has hundreds of thousands of distinct CDR3 sequences, with 33% found just once. This sequence joins TRBV11-2 and TRBJ1-2; D unresolved. The sample consisted of cultured PBMCs, taken from culture after CMV antigen stimulation. This TCR was recovered from a human donor in good health (CMV status not recorded). Some clones in this sample may be carry-over from other donors' samples. CDR3 residues: CASSFGFPYGYTF. In DNA form, the CDR3 reads TGTGCCAGCAGCTTTGGGTTTCCCTATGGCTACACCTTC.